The 9 T cell receptor beta chains below all came from one sample that was sequenced in a study of glioma-infiltrating T cells after dendritic cell vaccination (dated by TCRdb to 2015 to 2016). The protocol used for the library was the immunoSEQ multiplex PCR assay. TCRdb holds this immuneACCESS table with in-frame rearrangements only. Some clones are missing; in checked studies, unresolved V genes explain under half, and the rest has no known cause. The sample data list about 82,000 clones, and about 90% of these were observed just once. The leading ten clones occupy roughly 3.2% of the sample. The sequencing used blood, collected before dendritic cell vaccination. The receptors here all came from a human donor with glioblastoma.

The chain is built from TRBV29-1 and TRBJ1-1; possible D gene TRBD1, 5 bases. CDR1 and CDR2 from the germline V gene are SQVTM and ANQGSEA. The CDR3 is 12 amino acids. Trimming cost V 4 bases and J 3 bases, with 9 bases left between them. CDR3 DNA: TGCAGCGTTGGGGAGGGGTACACTGAAGCTTTCTTT. It encodes CSVGEGYTEAFF.

This clone was seen once. This sequence joins TRBV2 and TRBJ1-1; 7 nucleotides line up with TRBD1. The V gene's germline CDR1 is SNHLY and CDR2 FYNNEI. The CDR3 is 16 amino acids. V trimming: 6 bases; J trimming: 0 bases; junction bases outside the gene matches: 10. The CDR3 nucleotides are TGTGCCAGCAGCGGAAGCCGACAGGGACTGAACACTGAAGCTTTCTTT. Amino acid sequence: CASSGSRQGLNTEAFF.

This clone was picked up a small number of times. This chain uses TRBV11-2 with TRBJ2-6; TRBD2 matches at 7 bases. Looked up from germline, CDR1 is SGHAT and CDR2 is FQNNGV. V shed 1 base and J 3 bases; nucleotides not matched to a gene: 3. The CDR3 contains 16 residues. The CDR3 DNA reads as TGTGCCAGCAGCTTAGGGGCGGGAGTTGGGGCCAACGTCCTGACTTTC. This gives the protein CASSLGAGVGANVLTF. Together with reference TRBV11-2 and TRBJ2-6, the CDR3 gives the full variable domain: EAGVAQSPRYKIIEKRQSVAFWCNPISGHATLYWYQQILGQGPKLLIQFQNNGVVDDSQLPKDRFSAERLKGVDSTLKIQPAKLEDSAVYLCASSLGAGVGANVLTFGAGSRLTVL.

This clone was detected only once. The rearrangement links TRBV5-1 to TRBJ2-5; D possibly corresponds to TRBD1 (5 bases). CDR3 length: 15 amino acids. Trimming pared 0 bases from V and 5 bases from J, leaving 14 bases between. Germline V gene lookup returns CDR1 SGHRS and CDR2 YFSETQ. The CDR3 nucleotides are TGCGCCAGCAGCTTGGTTATGTTGGGGCCGGAGACCCAGTACTTC. This codes for CASSLVMLGPETQYF. Based on the CDR3 plus reference TRBV5-1 and TRBJ2-5, the full variable domain is KAGVTQTPRYLIKTRGQQVTLSCSPISGHRSVSWYQQTPGQGLQFLFEYFSETQRNKGNFPGRFSGRQFSNSRSEMNVSTLELGDSALYLCASSLVMLGPETQYFGPGTRLLVL.

The rearrangement uses TRBV10-3 and TRBJ2-5; maybe TRBD2 (6 bases). Germline CDR1 and CDR2: ENHRY and SYGVKD. This CDR3 spans 14 amino acids. V was shortened by 6 bases and J by 5 bases, with 16 bases between the two germline ends. The CDR3, as DNA: TGTGCCATCAGGGGGGGACCGACCATGGAGACCCAGTACTTC. Amino acid sequence: CAIRGGPTMETQYF.

The chain uses TRBV7-8 and TRBJ2-3; 13 bases align to TRBD2. This CDR3 comprises 16 residues. CDR1 SGHVS and CDR2 FQNEAQ come from the germline V gene. V was clipped by 4 bases and J by 2 bases; unmatched bases: 3. CDR3 residues: CASSSGLAGATDTQYF. DNA for the CDR3: TGTGCCAGCAGCTCCGGACTAGCGGGAGCCACAGATACGCAGTATTTT. The full variable domain, rest sourced from reference TRBV7-8 and TRBJ2-3, is GAGVSQSPRYKVAKRGQDVALRCDPISGHVSLFWYQQALGQGPEFLTYFQNEAQLDKSGLPSDRFFAERPEGSVSTLKIQRTQQEDSAVYLCASSSGLAGATDTQYFGPGTRLTVL.

About this clone: Other DNA sequences in the sample encode the same CDR3. The chain is built from TRBV30 and TRBJ1-6; D may be TRBD1 (5 bases). Germline values: CDR1 GTSNPN, CDR2 SVGIG (reference sequence). The V gene lost 3 bases and the J gene lost 7 bases, with 10 bases spanning the gap. The length of the CDR3 is 13 residues. The chain's CDR3 is CAWRGGENSPLHF. The CDR3, as DNA: TGTGCCTGGAGGGGAGGGGAAAATTCACCCCTCCACTTT.

The chain links TRBV5-6 to TRBJ1-1; 8 bases are a match to TRBD1. Germline V CDR1 and CDR2: SGHDT, YYEEEE. This CDR3 spans 16 amino acids. V lost 2 bases and J lost 4; bases outside the gene matches: 10. The CDR3 region has the DNA TGTGCCAGCAGCTTACGGACAGGGTGGTGGGGCACTGAAGCTTTCTTT. Translating gives CASSLRTGWWGTEAFF.

The rearrangement uses TRBV10-3 and TRBJ1-2; 9 bases agree with TRBD1. The CDR3 sequence is 14 residues long. Looked up from germline, CDR1 is ENHRY and CDR2 is SYGVKD. The V gene end was trimmed by 2 bases and the J gene end by 7 bases; junction bases not matched to a gene: 5. The CDR3 coding sequence is TGTGCCATCAGTGAGCGACAGGGGGAGGCTGGCTACACCTTC. This sequence encodes CAISERQGEAGYTF.